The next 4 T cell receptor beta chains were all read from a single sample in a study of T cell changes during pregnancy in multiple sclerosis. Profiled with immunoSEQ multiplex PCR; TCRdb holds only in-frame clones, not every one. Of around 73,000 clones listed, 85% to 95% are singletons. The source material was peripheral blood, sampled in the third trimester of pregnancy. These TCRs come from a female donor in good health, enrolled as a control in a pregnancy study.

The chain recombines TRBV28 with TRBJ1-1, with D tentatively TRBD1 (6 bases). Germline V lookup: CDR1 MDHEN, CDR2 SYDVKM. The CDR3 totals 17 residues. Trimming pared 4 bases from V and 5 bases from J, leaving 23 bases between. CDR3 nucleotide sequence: TGTGCCAGCAGTTCGATATGGGAGGGGGAGGCTTCAACTGAAGCTTTCTTT. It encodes CASSSIWEGEASTEAFF.

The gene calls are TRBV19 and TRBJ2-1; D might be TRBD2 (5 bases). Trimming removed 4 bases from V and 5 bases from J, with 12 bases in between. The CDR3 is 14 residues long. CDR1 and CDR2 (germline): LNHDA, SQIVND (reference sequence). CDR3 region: CASSRVTGDNEQFF. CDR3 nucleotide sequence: TGTGCCAGTAGTAGGGTGACCGGGGACAATGAGCAGTTCTTC.

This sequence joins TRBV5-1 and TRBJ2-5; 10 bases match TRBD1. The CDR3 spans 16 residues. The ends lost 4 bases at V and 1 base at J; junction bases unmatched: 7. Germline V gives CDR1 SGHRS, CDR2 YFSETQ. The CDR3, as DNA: TGCGCCAGCAGCGTGACAGGGGGCTTGTCCCAAGAGACCCAGTACTTC. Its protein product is CASSVTGGLSQETQYF.

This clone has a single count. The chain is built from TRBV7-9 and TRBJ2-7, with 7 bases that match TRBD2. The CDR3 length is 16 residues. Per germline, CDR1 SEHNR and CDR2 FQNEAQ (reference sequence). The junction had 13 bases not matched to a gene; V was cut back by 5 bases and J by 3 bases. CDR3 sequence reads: CASSPQGGRLFYEQYF. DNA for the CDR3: TGTGCCAGCAGCCCCCAGGGAGGGCGCCTTTTCTACGAGCAGTACTTC.